This TCR beta chain was observed in a study of CD8 T cells in Susac syndrome. Random hexamers were used to reverse transcribe the RNA input (roughly 0.5 to 1 ug). Amplification of the TCR beta CDR3 was carried out by immunoSEQ multiplex PCR, which spanned a total of 54 Vbeta and 13 Jbeta segments. TCRdb reprocessed the immunoSEQ multiplex PCR reads via MiXCR and lists one record per CDR3 protein. The sample includes 80,000 or so distinct CDR3 sequences, approximately 94% of them seen just once. The CDR3 sequence is 17 residues long. The V gene's germline CDR1 is DFQATT and CDR2 SNEGSKA (reference sequence). V lost 0 bases and J 0 bases, leaving 15 bases between the germline ends.

Specimen: CD8+ T cells from PBMCs. The receptor comes from a human donor in good health. The chain joins TRBV20-1 to TRBJ2-1, with D maybe TRBD1 (6 bases). CDR3 sequence (DNA): TGCAGTGCTAGAGATTTCGGGACATCCAGCTCCTACAATGAGCAGTTCTTC. This encodes CSARDFGTSSSYNEQFF.